This T cell receptor beta chain was retrieved from a study of CD8+CD57+ T cells in acquired aplastic anemia. TCR beta VDJ combinations and CDR3 sequences were profiled from genomic DNA. TCRdb ran MiXCR on the reads and lists one entry per CDR3 protein. The sample contains 160,000 or so distinct CDR3 sequences, less than 60% of which appear only once. For sequencing, patients were chosen who had shown expansion of CD8+CD57+ cells by flow cytometry. This clonotype was detected many times. The germline V gene has CDR1 SGHRS and CDR2 YFSETQ. The CDR3 is 15 residues long. Trimming cost V 0 bases and J 4 bases, with 11 bases left between them.

The sequencing sample was made of sorted CD4+, CD8+, or CD8+CD57+ T cells (not recorded which) from PBMCs. The receptor was derived from a human donor with aplastic anemia. The chain recombines TRBV5-1 with TRBJ2-1, with D perhaps TRBD2 (6 bases). The CDR3 protein is CASSLAGEEYNEQFF. The CDR3 coding sequence is TGCGCCAGCAGCTTGGCGGGGGAGGAGTACAATGAGCAGTTCTTC.